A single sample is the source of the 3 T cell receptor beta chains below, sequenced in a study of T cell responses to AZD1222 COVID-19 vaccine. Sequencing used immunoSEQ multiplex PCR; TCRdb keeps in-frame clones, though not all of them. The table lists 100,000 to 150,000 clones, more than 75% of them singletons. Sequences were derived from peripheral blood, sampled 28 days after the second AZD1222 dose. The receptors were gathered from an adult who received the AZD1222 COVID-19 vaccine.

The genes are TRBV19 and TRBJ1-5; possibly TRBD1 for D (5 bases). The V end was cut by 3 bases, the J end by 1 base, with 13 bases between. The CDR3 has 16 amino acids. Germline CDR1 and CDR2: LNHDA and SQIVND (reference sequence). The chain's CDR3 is CASSIFLGVSNQPQHF. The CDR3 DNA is TGTGCCAGTAGTATTTTTTTGGGGGTGAGCAATCAGCCCCAGCATTTT.

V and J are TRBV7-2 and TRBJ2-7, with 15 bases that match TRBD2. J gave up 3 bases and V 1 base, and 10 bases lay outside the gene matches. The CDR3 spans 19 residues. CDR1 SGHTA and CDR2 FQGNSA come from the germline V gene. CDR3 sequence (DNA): TGTGCCAGCAGCTTAGTAAGTGGGACTAGCGGGAGGACCAGCTACGAGCAGTACTTC. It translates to CASSLVSGTSGRTSYEQYF.

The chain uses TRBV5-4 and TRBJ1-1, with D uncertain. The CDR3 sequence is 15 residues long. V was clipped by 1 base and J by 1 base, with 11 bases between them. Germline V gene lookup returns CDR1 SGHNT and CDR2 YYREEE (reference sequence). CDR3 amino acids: CASSLTGSGNTEAFF. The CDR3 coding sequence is TGTGCCAGCAGCTTGACGGGGTCGGGGAACACTGAAGCTTTCTTT. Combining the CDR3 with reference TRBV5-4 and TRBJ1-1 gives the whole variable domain ETGVTQSPTHLIKTRGQQVTLRCSSQSGHNTVSWYQQALGQGPQFIFQYYREEENGRGNFPPRFSGLQFPNYSSELNVNALELDDSALYLCASSLTGSGNTEAFFGQGTRLTVV.